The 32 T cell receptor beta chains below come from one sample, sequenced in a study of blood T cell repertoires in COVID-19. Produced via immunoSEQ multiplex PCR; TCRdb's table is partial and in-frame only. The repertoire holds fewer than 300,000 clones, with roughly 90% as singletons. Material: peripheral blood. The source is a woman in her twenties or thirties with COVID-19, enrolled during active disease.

Here the CDR3 DNA reads TGTGCCAGCAGCCTAGGGACTCCCTACGAGCAGTACTTC. Residues: CASSLGTPYEQYF. This sequence joins TRBV27 and TRBJ2-7; D is possibly TRBD2 (6 bases). Germline V gene sequence: CDR1 MNHEY, CDR2 SMNVEV (reference sequence). The length of the CDR3 is 13 residues. Trimming shortened V by 6 bases and J by 2 bases, and 11 bases separated the two germline ends.

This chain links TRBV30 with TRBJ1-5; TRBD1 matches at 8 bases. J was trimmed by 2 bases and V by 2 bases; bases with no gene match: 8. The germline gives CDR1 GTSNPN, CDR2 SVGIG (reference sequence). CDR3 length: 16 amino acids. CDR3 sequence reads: CAWSTGQGGGNQPQHF. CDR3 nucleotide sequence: TGTGCCTGGAGTACAGGACAGGGAGGGGGCAATCAGCCCCAGCATTTT.

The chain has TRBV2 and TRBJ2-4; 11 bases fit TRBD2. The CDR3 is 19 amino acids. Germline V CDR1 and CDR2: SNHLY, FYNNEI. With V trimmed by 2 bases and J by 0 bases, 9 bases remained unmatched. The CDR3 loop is CASSERGLAVPLAKNIQYF. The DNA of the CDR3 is TGTGCCAGCAGTGAAAGGGGACTAGCGGTTCCTCTAGCCAAAAACATTCAGTACTTC.

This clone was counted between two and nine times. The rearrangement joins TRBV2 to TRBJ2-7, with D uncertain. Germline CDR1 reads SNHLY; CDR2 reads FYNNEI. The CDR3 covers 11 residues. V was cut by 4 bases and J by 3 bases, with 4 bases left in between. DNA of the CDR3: TGTGCCAGCAGTGCGGGCTACGAGCAGTACTTC. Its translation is CASSAGYEQYF. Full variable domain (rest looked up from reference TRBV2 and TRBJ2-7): EPEVTQTPSHQVTQMGQEVILRCVPISNHLYFYWYRQILGQKVEFLVSFYNNEISEKSEIFDDQFSVERPDGSNFTLKIRSTKLEDSAMYFCASSAGYEQYFGPGTRLTVT.

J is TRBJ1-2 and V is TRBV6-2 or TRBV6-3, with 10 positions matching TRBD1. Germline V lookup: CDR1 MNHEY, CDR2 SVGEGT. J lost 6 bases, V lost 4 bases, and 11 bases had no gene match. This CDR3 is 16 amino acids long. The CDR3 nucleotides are TGTGCCAGCAGTTCTAGCGGACAGGGGGTATACCATGGCTACACCTTC. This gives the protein CASSSSGQGVYHGYTF.

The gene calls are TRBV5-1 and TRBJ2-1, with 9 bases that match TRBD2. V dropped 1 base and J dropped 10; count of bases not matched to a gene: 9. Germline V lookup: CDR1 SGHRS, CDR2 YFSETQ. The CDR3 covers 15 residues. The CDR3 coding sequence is TGCGCCAGCAGCTTGTTGCTAGCGGGAATTAAAGAGCAGTTCTTC. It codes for CASSLLLAGIKEQFF. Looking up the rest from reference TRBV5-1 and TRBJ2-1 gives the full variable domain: KAGVTQTPRYLIKTRGQQVTLSCSPISGHRSVSWYQQTPGQGLQFLFEYFSETQRNKGNFPGRFSGRQFSNSRSEMNVSTLELGDSALYLCASSLLLAGIKEQFFGPGTRLTVL.

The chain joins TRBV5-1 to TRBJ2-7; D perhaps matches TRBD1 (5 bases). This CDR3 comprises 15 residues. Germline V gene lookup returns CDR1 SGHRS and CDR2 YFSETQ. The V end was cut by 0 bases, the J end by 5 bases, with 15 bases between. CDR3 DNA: TGCGCCAGCAGCTTGGCAGGGTATAGGGTCGACGAGCAGTACTTC. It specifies CASSLAGYRVDEQYF.

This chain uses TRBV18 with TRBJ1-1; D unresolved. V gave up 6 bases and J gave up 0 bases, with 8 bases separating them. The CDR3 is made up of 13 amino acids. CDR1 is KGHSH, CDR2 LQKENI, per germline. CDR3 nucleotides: TGTGCCAGCTCCCCCGCTATGAACACTGAAGCTTTCTTT. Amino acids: CASSPAMNTEAFF.

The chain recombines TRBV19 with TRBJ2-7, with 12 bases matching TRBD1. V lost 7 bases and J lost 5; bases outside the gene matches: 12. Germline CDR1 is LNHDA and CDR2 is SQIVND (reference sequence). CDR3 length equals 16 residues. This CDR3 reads CASTPSAGQGAHEQYF. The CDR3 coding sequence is TGTGCCAGTACCCCCTCGGCGGGACAGGGGGCCCACGAGCAGTACTTC.

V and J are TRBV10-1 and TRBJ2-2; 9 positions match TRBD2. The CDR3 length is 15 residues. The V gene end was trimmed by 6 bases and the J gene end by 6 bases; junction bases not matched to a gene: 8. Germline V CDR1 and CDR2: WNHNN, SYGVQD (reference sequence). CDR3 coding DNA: TGCGCCAGCAGGAATAGCGGGAGAATCTCCGGGGAGCTGTTTTTT. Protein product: CASRNSGRISGELFF.

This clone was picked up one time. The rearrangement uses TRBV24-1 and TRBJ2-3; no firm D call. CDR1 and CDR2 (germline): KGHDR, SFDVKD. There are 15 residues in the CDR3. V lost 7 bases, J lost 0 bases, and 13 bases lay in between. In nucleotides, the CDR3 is TGTGCCACCAGCGGTTATAGTGCTAGCACAGATACGCAGTATTTT. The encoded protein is CATSGYSASTDTQYF.

CDR3 DNA sequence: TGCAGCGTTGAAGATCCGGGACACCCCTACGAGCAGTACTTC. This sequence encodes CSVEDPGHPYEQYF. The chain joins TRBV29-1 to TRBJ2-7, with D possibly being TRBD1 (6 bases). From germline, CDR1 is SQVTM and CDR2 ANQGSEA. This CDR3 is built from 14 residues. V was clipped by 0 bases and J by 2 bases, with 11 bases between them.

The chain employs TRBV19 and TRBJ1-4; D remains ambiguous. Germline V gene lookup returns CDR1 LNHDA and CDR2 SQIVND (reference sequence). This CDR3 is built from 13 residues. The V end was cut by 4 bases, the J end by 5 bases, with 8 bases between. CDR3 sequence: CASSRRYNEKLFF. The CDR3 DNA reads TGTGCCAGTAGTAGGAGATACAATGAAAAACTGTTTTTT.

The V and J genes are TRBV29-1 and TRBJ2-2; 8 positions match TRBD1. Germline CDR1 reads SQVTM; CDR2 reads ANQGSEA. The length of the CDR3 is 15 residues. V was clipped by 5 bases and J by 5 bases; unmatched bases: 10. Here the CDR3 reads CSVLITGGITGELFF. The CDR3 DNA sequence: TGCAGCGTTCTGATTACAGGGGGAATTACCGGGGAGCTGTTTTTT.

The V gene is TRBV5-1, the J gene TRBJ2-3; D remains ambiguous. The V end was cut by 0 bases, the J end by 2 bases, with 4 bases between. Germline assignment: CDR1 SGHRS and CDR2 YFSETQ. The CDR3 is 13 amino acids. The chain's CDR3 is CASSLDTTDTQYF. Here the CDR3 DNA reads TGCGCCAGCAGCTTGGACACCACAGATACGCAGTATTTT.

In DNA, the CDR3 is TGTGCCAGCAGCTTAGATGGGCAAGTCGAACTGTTTTTT. Translation: CASSLDGQVELFF. This chain joins TRBV7-7 and TRBJ1-4; D is ambiguous. This CDR3 comprises 13 residues. V was shortened by 1 base and J by 12 bases, with 12 bases between the two germline ends. Germline V gene sequence: CDR1 SSHAT, CDR2 FNYEAQ (reference sequence).

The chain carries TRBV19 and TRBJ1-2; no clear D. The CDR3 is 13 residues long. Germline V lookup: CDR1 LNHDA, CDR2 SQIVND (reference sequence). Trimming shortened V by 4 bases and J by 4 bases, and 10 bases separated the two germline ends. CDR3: CASSTNIVYGYTF. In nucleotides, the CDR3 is TGTGCCAGTAGTACTAATATCGTCTATGGCTACACCTTC.

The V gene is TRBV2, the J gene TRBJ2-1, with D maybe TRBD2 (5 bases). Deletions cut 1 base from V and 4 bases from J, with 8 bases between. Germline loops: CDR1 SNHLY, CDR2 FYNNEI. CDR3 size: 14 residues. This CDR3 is CASSEVAMYNEQFF. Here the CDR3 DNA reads TGTGCCAGCAGTGAAGTAGCGATGTACAATGAGCAGTTCTTC.

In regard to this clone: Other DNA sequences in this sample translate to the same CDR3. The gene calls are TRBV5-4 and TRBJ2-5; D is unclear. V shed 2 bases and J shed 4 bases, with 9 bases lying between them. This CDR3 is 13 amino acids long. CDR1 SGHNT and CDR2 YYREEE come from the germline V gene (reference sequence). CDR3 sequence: CASSLASGETQYF. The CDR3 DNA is TGTGCCAGCAGCTTAGCGAGTGGAGAGACCCAGTACTTC.

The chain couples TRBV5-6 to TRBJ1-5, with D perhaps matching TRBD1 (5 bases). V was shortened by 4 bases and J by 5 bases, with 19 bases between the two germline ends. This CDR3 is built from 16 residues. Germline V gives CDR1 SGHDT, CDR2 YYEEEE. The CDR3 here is CASSHFRGSQDQPQHF. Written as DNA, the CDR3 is TGTGCCAGCAGCCATTTCCGGGGGAGCCAGGATCAGCCCCAGCATTTT.

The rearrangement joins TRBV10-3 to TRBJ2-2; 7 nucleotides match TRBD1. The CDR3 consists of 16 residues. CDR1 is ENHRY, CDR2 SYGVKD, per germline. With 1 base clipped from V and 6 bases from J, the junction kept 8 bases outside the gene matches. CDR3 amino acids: CAISELLQGISGELFF. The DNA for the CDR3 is TGTGCCATCAGTGAGTTATTACAGGGGATCTCCGGGGAGCTGTTTTTT.

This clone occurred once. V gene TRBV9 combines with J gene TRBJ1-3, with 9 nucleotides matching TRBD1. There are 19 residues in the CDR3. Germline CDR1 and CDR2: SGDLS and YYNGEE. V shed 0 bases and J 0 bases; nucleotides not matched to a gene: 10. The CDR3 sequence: CASSVGLGTGINSGNTIYF. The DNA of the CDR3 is TGTGCCAGCAGCGTAGGGCTCGGGACAGGGATCAACTCTGGAAACACCATATATTTT.

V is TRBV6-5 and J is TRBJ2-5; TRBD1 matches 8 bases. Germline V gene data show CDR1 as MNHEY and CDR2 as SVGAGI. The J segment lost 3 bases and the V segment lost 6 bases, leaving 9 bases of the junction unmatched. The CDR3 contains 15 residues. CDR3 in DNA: TGTGCCAGCAGGCCAACGGGACAGGCCAAAGAGACCCAGTACTTC. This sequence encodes CASRPTGQAKETQYF.

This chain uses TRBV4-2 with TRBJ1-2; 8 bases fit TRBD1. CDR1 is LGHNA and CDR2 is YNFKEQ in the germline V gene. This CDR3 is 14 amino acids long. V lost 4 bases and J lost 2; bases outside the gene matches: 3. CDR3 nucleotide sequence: TGTGCCAGCAGCCCGACAGGGGACAACTATGGCTACACCTTC. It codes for CASSPTGDNYGYTF.

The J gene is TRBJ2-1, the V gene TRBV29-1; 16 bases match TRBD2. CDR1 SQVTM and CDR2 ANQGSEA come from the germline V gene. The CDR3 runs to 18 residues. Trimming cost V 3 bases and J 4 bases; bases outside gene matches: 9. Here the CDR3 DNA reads TGCAGCGTTGACCCGGGACTAGCGGGAGGGGTAAGGTACAATGAGCAGTTCTTC. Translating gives CSVDPGLAGGVRYNEQFF.

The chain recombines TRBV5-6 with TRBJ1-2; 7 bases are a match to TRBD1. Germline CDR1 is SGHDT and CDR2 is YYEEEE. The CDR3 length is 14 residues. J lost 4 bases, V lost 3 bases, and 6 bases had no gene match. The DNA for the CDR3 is TGTGCCAGCAGCTCCAAAACAGGGGCCTATGGCTACACCTTC. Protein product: CASSSKTGAYGYTF. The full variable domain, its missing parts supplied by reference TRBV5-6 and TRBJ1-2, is DAGVTQSPTHLIKTRGQQVTLRCSPKSGHDTVSWYQQALGQGPQFIFQYYEEEERQRGNFPDRFSGHQFPNYSSELNVNALLLGDSALYLCASSSKTGAYGYTFGSGTRLTVV.

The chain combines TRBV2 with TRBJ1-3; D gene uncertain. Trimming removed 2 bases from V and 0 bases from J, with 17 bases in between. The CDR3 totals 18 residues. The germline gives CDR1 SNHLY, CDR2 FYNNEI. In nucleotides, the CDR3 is TGTGCCAGCAGTGAAACTCATCGGGGAAAAAGCTCTGGAAACACCATATATTTT. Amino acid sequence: CASSETHRGKSSGNTIYF.

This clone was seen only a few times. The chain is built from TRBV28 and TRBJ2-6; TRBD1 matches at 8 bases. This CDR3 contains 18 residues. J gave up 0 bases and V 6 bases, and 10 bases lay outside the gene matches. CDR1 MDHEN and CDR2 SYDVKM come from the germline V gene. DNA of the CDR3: TGTGCCAGCAGACGACCGGGACAGGCCCTCTCTGGGGCCAACGTCCTGACTTTC. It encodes CASRRPGQALSGANVLTF. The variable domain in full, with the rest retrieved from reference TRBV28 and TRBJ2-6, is DVKVTQSSRYLVKRTGEKVFLECVQDMDHENMFWYRQDPGLGLRLIYFSYDVKMKEKGDIPEGYSVSREKKERFSLILESASTNQTSMYLCASRRPGQALSGANVLTFGAGSRLTVL.

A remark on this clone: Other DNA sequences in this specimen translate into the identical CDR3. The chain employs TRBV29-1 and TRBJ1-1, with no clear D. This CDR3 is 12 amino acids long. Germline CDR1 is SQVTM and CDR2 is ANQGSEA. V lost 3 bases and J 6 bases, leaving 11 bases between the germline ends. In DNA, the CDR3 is TGCAGCGTTGAGGGCAGAGCACCTGAAGCTTTCTTT. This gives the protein CSVEGRAPEAFF.

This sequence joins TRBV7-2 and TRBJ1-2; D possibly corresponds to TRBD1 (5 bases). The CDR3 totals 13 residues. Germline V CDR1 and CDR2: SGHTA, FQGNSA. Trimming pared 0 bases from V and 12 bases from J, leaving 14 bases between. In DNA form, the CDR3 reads TGTGCCAGCAGCTTAGCTCCAGGCGGGGCACACACCTTC. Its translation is CASSLAPGGAHTF.

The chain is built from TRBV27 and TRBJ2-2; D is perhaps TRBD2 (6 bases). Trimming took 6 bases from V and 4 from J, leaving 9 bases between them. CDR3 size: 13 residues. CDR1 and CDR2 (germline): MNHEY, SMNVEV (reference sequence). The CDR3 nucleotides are TGTGCCAGCAGGGGACTCGCCACCGGGGAGCTGTTTTTT. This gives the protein CASRGLATGELFF.

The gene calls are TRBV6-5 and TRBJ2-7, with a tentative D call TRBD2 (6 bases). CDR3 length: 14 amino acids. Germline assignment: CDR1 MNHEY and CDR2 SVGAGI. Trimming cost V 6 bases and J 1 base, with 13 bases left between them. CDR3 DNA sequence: TGTGCCAGCAGGCCCGGGGGAGTTTCCTACGAGCAGTACTTC. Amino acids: CASRPGGVSYEQYF.